These 13 T cell receptor beta chains originate from one sample sequenced in a study of blood T cell repertoires in COVID-19. Clones were read by immunoSEQ multiplex PCR, and TCRdb kept only the in-frame ones, dropping some. The table lists 200,000 to 250,000 clones, 75% to 90% of them singletons. The sample taken for sequencing was PBMCs or T cells enriched from blood (not recorded which). The receptors stem from a woman between 40 and 55 years old with acute COVID-19.

This rearrangement joins TRBV2 to TRBJ1-3; D perhaps matches TRBD1 (5 bases). The CDR3 has 15 amino acids. Germline loops: CDR1 SNHLY, CDR2 FYNNEI. Trimming removed 3 bases from V and 4 bases from J, with 13 bases in between. The CDR3 is CASSESQGQGNTIYF. The DNA for the CDR3 is TGTGCCAGCAGTGAGTCCCAGGGTCAAGGAAACACCATATATTTT.

J is TRBJ2-5 and V is TRBV6-2 or TRBV6-3; TRBD1 aligns across 8 bases. The CDR3 runs to 16 residues. V was clipped by 4 bases and J by 4 bases; unmatched bases: 11. Germline assignment: CDR1 MNHEY and CDR2 SVGEGT. The CDR3 region is CASSSWRTGPGETQYF. The CDR3 DNA reads as TGTGCCAGCAGTTCCTGGCGGACAGGGCCCGGAGAGACCCAGTACTTC.

This chain uses TRBV5-4 with TRBJ1-6, with a possible D match to TRBD1 (5 bases). Germline CDR1 reads SGHNT; CDR2 reads YYREEE (reference sequence). V gave up 0 bases and J gave up 9 bases, with 10 bases separating them. The CDR3 totals 14 residues. The CDR3 loop reads CASSLGYGGSPLHF. CDR3 bases: TGTGCCAGCAGCTTGGGGTACGGGGGTTCACCCCTCCACTTT.

The gene calls are TRBV5-1 and TRBJ2-3; D is possibly TRBD1 (5 bases). Germline CDR1 and CDR2: SGHRS and YFSETQ. Trimming cost V 0 bases and J 10 bases, with 18 bases left between them. The CDR3 loop spans 15 amino acids. The CDR3 coding sequence is TGCGCCAGCAGCTTGGCAGGGTCCCCCGAGAAGGCGCAGTATTTT. Its protein is CASSLAGSPEKAQYF. The full variable domain, with the rest looked up from reference TRBV5-1 and TRBJ2-3, is KAGVTQTPRYLIKTRGQQVTLSCSPISGHRSVSWYQQTPGQGLQFLFEYFSETQRNKGNFPGRFSGRQFSNSRSEMNVSTLELGDSALYLCASSLAGSPEKAQYFGPGTRLTVL.

The chain has TRBV4-1 and TRBJ2-2; TRBD1 agrees at 8 bases. Germline CDR1 MGHRA, CDR2 YSYEKL. The CDR3 is made up of 19 amino acids. Trimming took 0 bases from V and 4 from J; bases not matched to a gene: 13. In nucleotides, the CDR3 is TGCGCCAGCAGCCAAGATCTGCCTCAGGGGGCGTTGGGCACCGGGGAGCTGTTTTTT. Residues: CASSQDLPQGALGTGELFF.

V usage is TRBV7-2 and J usage is TRBJ1-2, with TRBD1 identical over 7 bases. The CDR3 has 16 residues. Germline V gene data show CDR1 as SGHTA and CDR2 as FQGNSA. V trimming: 7 bases; J trimming: 7 bases; junction bases outside the gene matches: 18. The CDR3 DNA follows: TGTGCCAGCACCGGACGCGGGGACAGAACCCGTAGTGGCTACACCTTC. Protein sequence: CASTGRGDRTRSGYTF. The full variable domain, in which reference TRBV7-2 and TRBJ1-2 provide the parts outside the CDR3, is GAGVSQSPSNKVTEKGKDVELRCDPISGHTALYWYRQSLGQGLEFLIYFQGNSAPDKSGLPSDRFSAERTGGSVSTLTIQRTQQEDSAVYLCASTGRGDRTRSGYTFGSGTRLTVV.

The chain links TRBV6-1 to TRBJ1-5; weak D call: TRBD1 (6 bases). The CDR3 sequence is 14 residues long. CDR1 and CDR2 from the germline V gene are MNHNS and SASEGT. Between the trimmed V and J ends, which lost 6 bases and 7 bases, there was a span of 16 bases. CDR3 in amino acids: CASRDTGLEQPQHF. CDR3 bases: TGTGCCAGCAGGGACACAGGGTTGGAGCAGCCCCAGCATTTT.

The V and J genes are TRBV6-5 and TRBJ1-1, with 10 bases fitting TRBD1. Germline assignment: CDR1 MNHEY and CDR2 SVGAGI. V was clipped by 7 bases and J by 3 bases; unmatched bases: 2. CDR3 length equals 13 residues. CDR3 in DNA: TGTGCCAGCATCGGGACAGGGGACACTGAAGCTTTCTTT. It specifies CASIGTGDTEAFF.

The V and J genes are TRBV10-2 and TRBJ2-7, with 7 bases fitting TRBD1. V shed 3 bases, J shed 3 bases, and the junction held 14 bases outside the gene matches. Germline values: CDR1 WSHSY, CDR2 SAAADI. The CDR3 spans 17 residues. CDR3 residues: CASSDFAEGASYYEQYF. The CDR3 DNA sequence: TGCGCCAGCAGTGATTTCGCCGAGGGGGCCTCATACTACGAGCAGTACTTC.

This clone has just a few counts. The chain uses TRBV7-9 and TRBJ2-1, with D possibly TRBD2 on 6 matching bases. The CDR3 contains 14 residues. The V gene's germline CDR1 is SEHNR and CDR2 FQNEAQ (reference sequence). V lost 1 base and J 7 bases, leaving 11 bases between the germline ends. CDR3 in amino acids: CASSLGDLLNEQFF. In DNA form, the CDR3 reads TGTGCCAGCAGCTTAGGGGACTTGTTAAATGAGCAGTTCTTC. The variable domain in full, with the rest retrieved from reference TRBV7-9 and TRBJ2-1, is DTGVSQNPRHKITKRGQNVTFRCDPISEHNRLYWYRQTLGQGPEFLTYFQNEAQLEKSRLLSDRFSAERPKGSFSTLEIQRTEQGDSAMYLCASSLGDLLNEQFFGPGTRLTVL.

The V call is TRBV27, the J call TRBJ1-2; D is uncertain. The germline V gene encodes CDR1 MNHEY and CDR2 SMNVEV (reference sequence). Trimming took off 8 bases at V and 8 bases at J, with 21 bases between the two ends. The CDR3 is 14 amino acids. Here the CDR3 reads CASRPGLLDGGYTF. CDR3 in DNA: TGTGCCAGCCGCCCCGGACTTTTGGATGGGGGCTACACCTTC.

The V gene is TRBV29-1, the J gene TRBJ2-5; TRBD2 matches at 7 bases. J lost 5 bases, V lost 1 base, and 10 bases had no gene match. The germline CDR1 and CDR2 sequences are SQVTM and ANQGSEA. The CDR3 is 15 amino acids. The DNA of the CDR3 is TGCAGCGTTGAAGCCCCGGGATTGGGGGGGGAGACCCAGTACTTC. It is translated as CSVEAPGLGGETQYF.

J is TRBJ1-4 and V is TRBV6-5, with D maybe TRBD1 (5 bases). This CDR3 has 14 residues. CDR1 and CDR2 from the germline V gene are MNHEY and SVGAGI. V lost 5 bases, J lost 6 bases, and 13 bases lay in between. This chain's CDR3 is CASSLHGTDEKLFF. CDR3 nucleotide sequence: TGTGCCAGCAGTCTACATGGGACTGATGAAAAACTGTTTTTT.